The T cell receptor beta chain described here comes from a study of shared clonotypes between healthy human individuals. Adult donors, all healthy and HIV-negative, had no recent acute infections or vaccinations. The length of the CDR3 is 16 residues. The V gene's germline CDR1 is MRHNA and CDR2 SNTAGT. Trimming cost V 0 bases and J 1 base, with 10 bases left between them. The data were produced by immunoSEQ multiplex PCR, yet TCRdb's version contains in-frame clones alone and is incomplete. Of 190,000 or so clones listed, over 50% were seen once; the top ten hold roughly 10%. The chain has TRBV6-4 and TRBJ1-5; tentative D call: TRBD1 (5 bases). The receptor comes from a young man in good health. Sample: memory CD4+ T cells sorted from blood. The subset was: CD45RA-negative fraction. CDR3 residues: CASSDSRQSSNQPQHF. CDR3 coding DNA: TGTGCCAGCAGTGACTCGCGACAGAGCAGCAATCAGCCCCAGCATTTT.